These 24 T cell receptor beta chains share one sample of origin, sequenced in a study of shared clonotypes between healthy human individuals. TCRdb keeps only in-frame clones here, not all; method: immunoSEQ multiplex PCR. The table records some 2,100,000 clones, nearly 97% of them present only once. Sequenced sample: naive CD4+ T cells sorted from blood. The subset is: CD45RA+ positively selected. The source is a young man in good health.

A note on this clone: Different DNA sequences within this sample yield the same CDR3. V is TRBV29-1 and J is TRBJ2-5; TRBD1 matches 7 bases. The CDR3 is 12 amino acids. The junction had 0 bases not matched to a gene; V was cut back by 4 bases and J by 1 base. The germline gives CDR1 SQVTM, CDR2 ANQGSEA. The CDR3 region is CSVAGGQETQYF. CDR3 bases: TGCAGCGTTGCAGGGGGCCAAGAGACCCAGTACTTC.

The chain couples TRBV7-2 to TRBJ2-7; D gene unclear. CDR3 length: 12 residues. The germline V gene encodes CDR1 SGHTA and CDR2 FQGNSA. V was pared by 4 bases and J by 8 bases, with 12 bases between. CDR3 nucleotides: TGTGCCAGCAGCTCCGACACTCCCAAGCAGTACTTC. As protein: CASSSDTPKQYF.

V is TRBV18 and J is TRBJ1-5; D is ambiguous. Between the trimmed V and J ends, which lost 6 bases and 2 bases, there was a span of 11 bases. The length of the CDR3 is 14 residues. Germline V CDR1 and CDR2: KGHSH, LQKENI. DNA of the CDR3: TGTGCCAGCTCCACTGGGATTGGCAATCAGCCCCAGCATTTT. Protein sequence: CASSTGIGNQPQHF.

The chain combines TRBV4-1 with TRBJ2-2, with D perhaps being TRBD1 or TRBD2 (5 bases each). The germline gives CDR1 MGHRA, CDR2 YSYEKL. Trimming left V 3 bases short and J 3 bases short, with 8 bases between. The CDR3 has 14 residues. DNA for the CDR3: TGCGCCAGCAGCCAGGGACGGTACACCGGGGAGCTGTTTTTT. Its protein product is CASSQGRYTGELFF.

This sequence joins TRBV7-2 and TRBJ2-7; 13 bases match TRBD2. This CDR3 is built from 17 residues. The V segment lost 5 bases and the J segment 4 bases; nucleotides outside the gene matches: 11. Germline V gene sequence: CDR1 SGHTA, CDR2 FQGNSA. The CDR3 nucleotides read TGTGCCAGCAGCCCGAGAGTAGGGACTAGCGGGATGTACGAGCAGTACTTC. Protein: CASSPRVGTSGMYEQYF.

This clone showed up just once. The rearrangement uses TRBV5-1 and TRBJ2-7; 8 nucleotides agree with TRBD1. Looked up from germline, CDR1 is SGHRS and CDR2 is YFSETQ. CDR3 size: 13 residues. Trimming removed 3 bases from V and 7 bases from J; junction bases left unmatched: 6. The CDR3, as DNA: TGCGCCAGCAGCTGGACAGGGCCGCGGGAGCAGTACTTC. It translates to CASSWTGPREQYF.

The chain carries TRBV30 and TRBJ1-4; TRBD1 aligns across 9 bases. Trimming cost V 5 bases and J 7 bases; bases outside gene matches: 5. Germline lookup yields CDR1 GTSNPN and CDR2 SVGIG (reference sequence). CDR3 length: 13 amino acids. The CDR3 here is CAWAQGAREKLFF. The CDR3 DNA reads TGTGCCTGGGCACAGGGGGCACGTGAAAAACTGTTTTTT.

This chain connects TRBV5-4 to TRBJ2-5; 9 positions match TRBD2. The CDR3 is made up of 15 amino acids. V shed 4 bases, J shed 1 base, and the junction held 5 bases outside the gene matches. Germline V gene data show CDR1 as SGHNT and CDR2 as YYREEE (reference sequence). Here the CDR3 DNA reads TGTGCCAGCAGCACCCAACTAGCGGGCCAAGAGACCCAGTACTTC. This codes for CASSTQLAGQETQYF.

The rearrangement links TRBV5-1 to TRBJ2-2; 7 positions agree with TRBD2. V lost 5 bases and J lost 5; bases outside the gene matches: 9. The germline CDR1 and CDR2 sequences are SGHRS and YFSETQ. This CDR3 comprises 15 residues. The CDR3 bases are TGCGCCAGCAGTTTTCTCGGCGGGAGTACCGGGGAGCTGTTTTTT. It is translated as CASSFLGGSTGELFF.

The chain combines TRBV6-5 with TRBJ2-5; 7 bases agree with TRBD1. CDR1 is MNHEY and CDR2 is SVGAGI in the germline V gene. Germline trimming cut 5 bases from V and 0 bases from J; bases unmatched to any gene: 3. The CDR3 covers 14 residues. The CDR3 spells CASSGTVDQETQYF. CDR3 DNA sequence: TGTGCCAGCAGTGGGACAGTCGACCAAGAGACCCAGTACTTC.

This clone was observed a handful of times. Other DNA variants within this sample encode the same CDR3. This sequence joins TRBV5-4 and TRBJ2-7; 10 bases fit TRBD1. The CDR3 has 15 residues. Germline trimming cut 4 bases from V and 4 bases from J; bases unmatched to any gene: 8. From germline, CDR1 is SGHNT and CDR2 YYREEE (reference sequence). CDR3 in amino acids: CASSPGGQGLYEQYF. CDR3 bases: TGTGCCAGCAGCCCGGGGGGACAGGGGTTATACGAGCAGTACTTC.

The chain uses TRBV18 and TRBJ2-2; tentative D call: TRBD1 (6 bases). From germline, CDR1 is KGHSH and CDR2 LQKENI. V was shortened by 2 bases and J by 3 bases, with 19 bases between the two germline ends. CDR3 size: 18 residues. The CDR3 nucleotides are TGTGCCAGCTCACCAGTAGGGACACCTGGTCGTTACACCGGGGAGCTGTTTTTT. It encodes CASSPVGTPGRYTGELFF.

The chain combines TRBV9 with TRBJ2-2; D is unresolved. The germline V and J ends were trimmed by 0 bases and 4 bases, with 10 bases remaining between them. The germline CDR1 and CDR2 sequences are SGDLS and YYNGEE. The CDR3 spans 15 residues. The CDR3 DNA sequence: TGTGCCAGCAGCGTAGGGTGGTTCGTCACCGGGGAGCTGTTTTTT. Translated, it gives CASSVGWFVTGELFF.

Regarding this clone: The sample holds other DNA sequences that translate to the same CDR3. The chain has TRBV18 and TRBJ2-7, with TRBD1 matching 7 bases. Unmatched junction bases numbered 0, after V lost 4 bases and J lost 3 bases. The CDR3 totals 12 residues. The germline V gene has CDR1 KGHSH and CDR2 LQKENI. The CDR3 coding sequence is TGTGCCAGCTCACGGGACAGCTACGAGCAGTACTTC. Protein product: CASSRDSYEQYF.

This chain links TRBV2 with TRBJ2-7, with D unclear. CDR1 is SNHLY and CDR2 is FYNNEI in the germline V gene. V was trimmed by 6 bases and J by 5 bases, leaving 20 bases between them. The CDR3 extends over 15 amino acids. CDR3 amino acids: CASREHWRTFDEQYF. Here the CDR3 DNA reads TGTGCCAGCAGGGAACACTGGCGGACCTTTGACGAGCAGTACTTC.

In this sample, this clone turned up once. V gene TRBV30 combines with J gene TRBJ1-1; tentatively, D is TRBD1 (5 bases). Looked up from germline, CDR1 is GTSNPN and CDR2 is SVGIG (reference sequence). The V end was cut by 0 bases, the J end by 6 bases, with 11 bases between. The CDR3 length is 13 residues. For the CDR3, the DNA is TGTGCCTGGAGTGTATCAGGGCGGGCTGAAGCTTTCTTT. Residues: CAWSVSGRAEAFF.

V usage is TRBV29-1 and J usage is TRBJ1-1, with D possibly matching TRBD1 (5 bases). Looked up from germline, CDR1 is SQVTM and CDR2 is ANQGSEA. Trimming took off 3 bases at V and 4 bases at J, with 12 bases between the two ends. CDR3 size: 13 residues. The CDR3 is CSVEPQAPTEAFF. The CDR3 DNA reads TGCAGCGTTGAGCCACAGGCGCCCACTGAAGCTTTCTTT.

This clone was seen a single time. The V and J genes are TRBV5-6 and TRBJ1-1; maybe TRBD1 (6 bases). The CDR3 has 16 amino acids. Looked up from germline, CDR1 is SGHDT and CDR2 is YYEEEE. The V and J ends lost 2 bases and 4 bases respectively, with 18 bases between them. The CDR3 loop reads CASSFPDRQGITEAFF. The CDR3 DNA follows: TGTGCCAGCAGCTTCCCAGACAGGCAAGGAATCACTGAAGCTTTCTTT.

The CDR3 region has the DNA TGCGCCAGCAGCTTGGAGTCGCCACACCAGAACACTGAAGCTTTCTTT. As protein: CASSLESPHQNTEAFF. The rearrangement uses TRBV5-1 and TRBJ1-1; no firm D call. The CDR3 sequence is 16 residues long. The V and J ends lost 0 bases and 1 base respectively, with 13 bases between them. Germline loops: CDR1 SGHRS, CDR2 YFSETQ.

This chain uses TRBV7-6 with TRBJ1-2; 10 bases agree with TRBD1. V was clipped by 5 bases and J by 1 base; unmatched bases: 4. The germline CDR1 and CDR2 sequences are SGHVS and FNYEAQ. CDR3 length equals 15 residues. The CDR3 loop is CASSPGQGSNYGYTF. The CDR3 DNA sequence: TGTGCCAGCAGCCCGGGACAGGGGAGTAACTATGGCTACACCTTC.

Note on this clone: One end of the junction is discordant with germline, which a read error may explain. The V call is TRBV7-7, the J call TRBJ2-1; 8 nucleotides match TRBD2. The length of the CDR3 is 13 residues. Germline CDR1 reads SSHAT; CDR2 reads FNYEAQ (reference sequence). As DNA, the CDR3 is TGTGCTAGCAGCTTAGCGGGGCCTGAGGAGCAGTTCTTC. This sequence encodes CASSLAGPEEQFF.

The V and J genes are TRBV7-3 and TRBJ2-7; the D is unclear. The germline CDR1 and CDR2 sequences are SGHTA and FQGTGA. With 3 bases removed from V and 5 bases from J, the gap between germline ends came to 17 bases. The CDR3 loop spans 15 amino acids. The CDR3 nucleotides read TGTGCCAGCAGCTTTCAACCGGGTCGGGTGGACGAGCAGTACTTC. This encodes CASSFQPGRVDEQYF.

Details on this clone: The same CDR3 also results from other DNA sequences found in this sample. The genes are TRBV18 and TRBJ2-7; D is unresolved. Trimming cost V 3 bases and J 2 bases, with 11 bases left between them. This CDR3 region has 14 residues. From germline, CDR1 is KGHSH and CDR2 LQKENI. The CDR3 DNA reads TGTGCCAGCTCACCCCCGGGCCTACCCTACGAGCAGTACTTC. It encodes CASSPPGLPYEQYF.

Concerning this clone itself: At the DNA level, this CDR3 is encoded by other sequences in the same sample as well. The J gene is TRBJ2-7, the V gene TRBV6-5; D gene unclear. This CDR3 spans 14 amino acids. Per germline, CDR1 MNHEY and CDR2 SVGAGI. Trimming removed 2 bases at V and 1 base at J, with 9 bases between. The CDR3 DNA follows: TGTGCCAGCAGTTACGAGGCGGATTCCTACGAGCAGTACTTC. Translating it yields CASSYEADSYEQYF.